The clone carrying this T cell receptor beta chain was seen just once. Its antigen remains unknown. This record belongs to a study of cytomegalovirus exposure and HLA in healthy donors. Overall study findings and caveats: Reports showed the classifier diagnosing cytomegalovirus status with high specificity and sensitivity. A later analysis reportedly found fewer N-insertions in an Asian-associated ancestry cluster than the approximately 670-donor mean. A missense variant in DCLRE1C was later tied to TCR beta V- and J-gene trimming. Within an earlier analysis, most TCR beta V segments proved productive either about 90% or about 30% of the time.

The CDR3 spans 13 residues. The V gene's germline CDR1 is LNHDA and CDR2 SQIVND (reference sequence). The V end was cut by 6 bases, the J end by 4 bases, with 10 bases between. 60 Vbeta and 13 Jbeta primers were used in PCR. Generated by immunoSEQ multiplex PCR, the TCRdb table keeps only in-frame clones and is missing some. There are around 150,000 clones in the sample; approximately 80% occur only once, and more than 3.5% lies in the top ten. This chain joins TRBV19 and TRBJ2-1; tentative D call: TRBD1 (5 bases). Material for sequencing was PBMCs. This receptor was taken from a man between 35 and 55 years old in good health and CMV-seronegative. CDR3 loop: CASSSTGYNEQFF. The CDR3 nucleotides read TGTGCCAGTAGCTCCACAGGATACAATGAGCAGTTCTTC.